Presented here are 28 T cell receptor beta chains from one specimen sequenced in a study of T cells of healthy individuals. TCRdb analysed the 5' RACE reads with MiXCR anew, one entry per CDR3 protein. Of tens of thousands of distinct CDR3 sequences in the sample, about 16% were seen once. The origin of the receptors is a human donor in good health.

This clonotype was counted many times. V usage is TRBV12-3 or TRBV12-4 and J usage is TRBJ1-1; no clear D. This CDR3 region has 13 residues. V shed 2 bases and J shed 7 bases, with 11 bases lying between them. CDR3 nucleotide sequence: TGTGCCAGCAGTTTAACGGCAGGCGTTGAAGCTTTCTTT. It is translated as CASSLTAGVEAFF.

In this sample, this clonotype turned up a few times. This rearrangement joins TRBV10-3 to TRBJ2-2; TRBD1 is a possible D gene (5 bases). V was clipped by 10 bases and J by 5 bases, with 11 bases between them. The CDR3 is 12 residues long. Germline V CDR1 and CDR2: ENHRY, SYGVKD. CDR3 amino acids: CATTDSTGELFF. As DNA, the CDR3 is TGTGCCACCACCGACAGTACCGGGGAGCTGTTTTTT.

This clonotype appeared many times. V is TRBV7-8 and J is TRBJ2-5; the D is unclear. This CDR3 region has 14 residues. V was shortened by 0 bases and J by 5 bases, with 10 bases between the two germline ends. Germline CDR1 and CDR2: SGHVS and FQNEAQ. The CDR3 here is CASSLARLGETQYF. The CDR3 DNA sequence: TGTGCCAGCAGCTTAGCACGGTTGGGGGAGACCCAGTACTTC. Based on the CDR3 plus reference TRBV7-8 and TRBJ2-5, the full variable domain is GAGVSQSPRYKVAKRGQDVALRCDPISGHVSLFWYQQALGQGPEFLTYFQNEAQLDKSGLPSDRFFAERPEGSVSTLKIQRTQQEDSAVYLCASSLARLGETQYFGPGTRLLVL.

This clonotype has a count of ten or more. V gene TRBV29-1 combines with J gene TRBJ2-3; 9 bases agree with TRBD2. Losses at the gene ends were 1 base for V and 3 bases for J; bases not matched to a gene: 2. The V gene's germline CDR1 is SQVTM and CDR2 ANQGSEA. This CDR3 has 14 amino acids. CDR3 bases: TGCAGCGTTGAAGGGACTAGCGAGACAGATACGCAGTATTTT. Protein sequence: CSVEGTSETDTQYF.

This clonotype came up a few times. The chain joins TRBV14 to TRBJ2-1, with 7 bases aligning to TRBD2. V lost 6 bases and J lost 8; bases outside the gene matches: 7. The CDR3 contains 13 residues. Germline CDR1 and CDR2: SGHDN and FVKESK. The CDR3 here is CASRASGFDEQFF. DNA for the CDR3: TGTGCCAGCAGGGCTAGCGGCTTCGATGAGCAGTTCTTC.

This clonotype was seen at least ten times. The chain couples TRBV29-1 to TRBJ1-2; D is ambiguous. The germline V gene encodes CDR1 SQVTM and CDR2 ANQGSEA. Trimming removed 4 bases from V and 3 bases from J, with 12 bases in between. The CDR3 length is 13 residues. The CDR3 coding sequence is TGCAGCGTTGGTGCATTAACGGACTATGGCTACACCTTC. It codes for CSVGALTDYGYTF.

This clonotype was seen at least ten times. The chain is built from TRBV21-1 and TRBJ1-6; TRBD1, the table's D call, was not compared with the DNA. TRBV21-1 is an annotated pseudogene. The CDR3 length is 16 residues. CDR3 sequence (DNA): TGTGCCAGCAGCAGACCACAGGGGTTTTATAATTCACCCCTCCACTTT. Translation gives CASSRPQGFYNSPLHF.

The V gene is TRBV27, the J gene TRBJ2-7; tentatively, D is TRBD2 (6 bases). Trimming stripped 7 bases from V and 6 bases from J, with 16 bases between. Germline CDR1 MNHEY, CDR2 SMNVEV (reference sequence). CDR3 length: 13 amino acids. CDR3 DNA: TGTGCCAGCACCGGAGTGGGGCGGGGCGAGCAGTACTTC. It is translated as CASTGVGRGEQYF.

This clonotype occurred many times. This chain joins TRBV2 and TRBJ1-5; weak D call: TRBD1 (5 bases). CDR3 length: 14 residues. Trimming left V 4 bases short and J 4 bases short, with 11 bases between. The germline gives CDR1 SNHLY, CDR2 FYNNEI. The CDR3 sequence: CASSGQGRNQPQHF. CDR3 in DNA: TGTGCCAGCAGTGGTCAGGGTAGGAATCAGCCCCAGCATTTT.

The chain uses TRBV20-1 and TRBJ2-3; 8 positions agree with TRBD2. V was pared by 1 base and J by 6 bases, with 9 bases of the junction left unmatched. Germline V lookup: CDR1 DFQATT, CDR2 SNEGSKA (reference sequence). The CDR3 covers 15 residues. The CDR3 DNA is TGCAGTGCTAGAGTGGACGGGAGGGCCGGGGATACGCAGTATTTT. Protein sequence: CSARVDGRAGDTQYF.

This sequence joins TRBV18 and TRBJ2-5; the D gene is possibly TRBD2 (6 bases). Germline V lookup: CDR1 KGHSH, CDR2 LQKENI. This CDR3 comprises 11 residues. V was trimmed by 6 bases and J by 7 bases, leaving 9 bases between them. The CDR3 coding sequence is TGTGCCAGCTCGGAGGGAGGGACCCAGTACTTC. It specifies CASSEGGTQYF.

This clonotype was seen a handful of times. The CDR3 spells CASSTGLAGMDTQYF. The CDR3, as DNA: TGTGCCAGCAGTACCGGACTAGCGGGGATGGATACGCAGTATTTT. J is TRBJ2-3 and V is TRBV28; 12 bases match TRBD2. Losses at the gene ends were 5 bases for V and 6 bases for J; bases not matched to a gene: 6. Germline V gene lookup returns CDR1 MDHEN and CDR2 SYDVKM. The CDR3 covers 15 residues.

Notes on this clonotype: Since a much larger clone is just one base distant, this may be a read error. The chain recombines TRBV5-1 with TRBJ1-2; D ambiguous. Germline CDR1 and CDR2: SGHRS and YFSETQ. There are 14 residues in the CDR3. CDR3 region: CASSSGMGNYGYNF. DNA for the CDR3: TGCGCCAGCAGCTCGGGGATGGGGAACTATGGCTACAACTTC.

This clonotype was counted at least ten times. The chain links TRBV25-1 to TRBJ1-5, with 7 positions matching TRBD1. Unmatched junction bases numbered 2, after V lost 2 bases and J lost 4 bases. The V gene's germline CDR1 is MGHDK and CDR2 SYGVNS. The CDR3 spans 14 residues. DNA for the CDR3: TGTGCCAGCAGTGAAAGACAGGGAAATCAGCCCCAGCATTTT. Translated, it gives CASSERQGNQPQHF.

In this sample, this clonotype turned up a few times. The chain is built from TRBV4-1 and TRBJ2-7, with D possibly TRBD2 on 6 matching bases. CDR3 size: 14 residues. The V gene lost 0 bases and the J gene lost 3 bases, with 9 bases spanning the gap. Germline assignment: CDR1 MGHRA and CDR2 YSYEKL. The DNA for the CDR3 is TGCGCCAGCAGCCAAGACGGCGGGGTCTACGAGCAGTACTTC. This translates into CASSQDGGVYEQYF.

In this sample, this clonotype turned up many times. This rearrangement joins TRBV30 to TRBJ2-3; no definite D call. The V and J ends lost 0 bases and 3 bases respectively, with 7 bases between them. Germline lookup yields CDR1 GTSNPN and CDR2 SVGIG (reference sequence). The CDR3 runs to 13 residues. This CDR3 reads CAWSVLPTDTQYF. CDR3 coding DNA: TGTGCCTGGAGTGTACTGCCAACAGATACGCAGTATTTT.

The CDR3 loop reads CASGLVASYNEQFF. The CDR3 DNA reads as TGTGCTAGTGGTTTGGTAGCCAGCTACAATGAGCAGTTCTTC. This sequence joins TRBV12-5 and TRBJ2-1; D is ambiguous. Trimming removed 0 bases from V and 3 bases from J, with 6 bases in between. The CDR3 spans 14 residues. Germline values: CDR1 LGHNT, CDR2 FRNRAP.

Here the CDR3 reads CASIDSLQETQYF. Here the CDR3 DNA reads TGTGCCAGCATCGACAGTCTCCAAGAGACCCAGTACTTC. The chain is built from TRBV5-6 and TRBJ2-5; a possible D gene is TRBD1 (5 bases). The V gene lost 6 bases and the J gene lost 1 base, with 10 bases spanning the gap. Germline CDR1 SGHDT, CDR2 YYEEEE. The CDR3 is 13 amino acids. The variable domain in full, with the rest retrieved from reference TRBV5-6 and TRBJ2-5, is DAGVTQSPTHLIKTRGQQVTLRCSPKSGHDTVSWYQQALGQGPQFIFQYYEEEERQRGNFPDRFSGHQFPNYSSELNVNALLLGDSALYLCASIDSLQETQYFGPGTRLLVL.

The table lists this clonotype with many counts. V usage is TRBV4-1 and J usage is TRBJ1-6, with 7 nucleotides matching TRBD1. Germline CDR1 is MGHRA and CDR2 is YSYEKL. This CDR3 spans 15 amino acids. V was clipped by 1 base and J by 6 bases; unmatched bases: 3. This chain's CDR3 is CASSQGTGLNSPLHF. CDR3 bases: TGCGCCAGCAGCCAAGGGACAGGCCTTAATTCACCCCTCCACTTT.

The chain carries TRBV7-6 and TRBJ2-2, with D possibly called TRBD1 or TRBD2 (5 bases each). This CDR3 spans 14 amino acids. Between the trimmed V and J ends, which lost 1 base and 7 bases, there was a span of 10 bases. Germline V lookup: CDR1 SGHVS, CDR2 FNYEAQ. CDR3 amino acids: CASSLGDLFGELFF. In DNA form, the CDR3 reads TGTGCCAGCAGCTTAGGGGACCTGTTCGGGGAGCTGTTTTTT.

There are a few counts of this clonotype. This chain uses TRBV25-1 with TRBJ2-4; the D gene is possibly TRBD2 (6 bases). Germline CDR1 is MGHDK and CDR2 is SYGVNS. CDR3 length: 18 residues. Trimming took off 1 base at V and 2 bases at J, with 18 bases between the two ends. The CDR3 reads CASSESVTVGTSKNIQYF. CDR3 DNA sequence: TGTGCCAGCAGTGAATCCGTTACTGTCGGGACTTCCAAAAACATTCAGTACTTC.

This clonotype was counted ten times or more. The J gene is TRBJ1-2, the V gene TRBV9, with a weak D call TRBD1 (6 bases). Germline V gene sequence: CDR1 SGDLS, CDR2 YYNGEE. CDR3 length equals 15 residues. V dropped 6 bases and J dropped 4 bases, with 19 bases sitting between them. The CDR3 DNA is TGTGCCAGCATCCGACGCCGGGACACTGGCTATGGCTACACCTTC. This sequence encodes CASIRRRDTGYGYTF.

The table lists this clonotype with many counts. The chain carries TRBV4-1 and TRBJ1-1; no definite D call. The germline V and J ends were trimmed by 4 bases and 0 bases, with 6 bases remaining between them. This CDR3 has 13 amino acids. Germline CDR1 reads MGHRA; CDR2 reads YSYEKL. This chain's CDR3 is CASSPTMNTEAFF. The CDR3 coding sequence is TGCGCCAGCAGCCCAACAATGAACACTGAAGCTTTCTTT.

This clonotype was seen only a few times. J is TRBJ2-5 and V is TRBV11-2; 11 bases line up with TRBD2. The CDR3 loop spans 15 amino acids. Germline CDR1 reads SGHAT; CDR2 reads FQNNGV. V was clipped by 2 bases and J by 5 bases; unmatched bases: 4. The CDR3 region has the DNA TGTGCCAGCAGCTTAATAGCGGGAGGGCAGGAGACCCAGTACTTC. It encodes CASSLIAGGQETQYF.

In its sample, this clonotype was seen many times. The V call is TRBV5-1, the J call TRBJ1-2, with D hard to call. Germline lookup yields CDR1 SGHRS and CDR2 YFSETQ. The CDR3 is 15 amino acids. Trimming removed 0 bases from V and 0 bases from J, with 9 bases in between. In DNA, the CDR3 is TGCGCCAGCAGCTTGGTGCAACAAGCTAACTATGGCTACACCTTC. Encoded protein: CASSLVQQANYGYTF.

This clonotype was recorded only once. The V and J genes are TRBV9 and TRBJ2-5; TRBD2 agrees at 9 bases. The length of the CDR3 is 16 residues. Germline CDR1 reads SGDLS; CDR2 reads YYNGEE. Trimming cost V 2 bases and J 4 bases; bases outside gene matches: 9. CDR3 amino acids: CASSVGLAVGGETQYF. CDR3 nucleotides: TGTGCCAGCAGCGTGGGACTAGCAGTTGGTGGAGAGACCCAGTACTTC. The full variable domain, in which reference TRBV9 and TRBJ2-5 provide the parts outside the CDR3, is DSGVTQTPKHLITATGQRVTLRCSPRSGDLSVYWYQQSLDQGLQFLIQYYNGEERAKGNILERFSAQQFPDLHSELNLSSLELGDSALYFCASSVGLAVGGETQYFGPGTRLLVL.

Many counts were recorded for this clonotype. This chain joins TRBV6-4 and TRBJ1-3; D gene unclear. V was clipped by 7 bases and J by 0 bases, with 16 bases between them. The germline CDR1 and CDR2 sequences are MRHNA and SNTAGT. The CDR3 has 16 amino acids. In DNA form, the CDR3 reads TGTGCCAGCATTGGGGAAAGTTCCTTCTCTGGAAACACCATATATTTT. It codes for CASIGESSFSGNTIYF.

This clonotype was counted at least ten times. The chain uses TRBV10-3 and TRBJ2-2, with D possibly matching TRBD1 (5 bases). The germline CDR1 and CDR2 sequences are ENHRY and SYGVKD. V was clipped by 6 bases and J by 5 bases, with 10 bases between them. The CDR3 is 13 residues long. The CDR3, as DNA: TGTGCCATCAGGGCAGGGCGGACCGGGGAGCTGTTTTTT. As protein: CAIRAGRTGELFF.